These 31 T cell receptor beta chains share one sample of origin, sequenced in a study of blood T cells in healthy people across ages. PCR was performed a second time for roughly 6 to 12 cycles using a sample-barcoded 5' primer and a J-beta primer mix. TCRdb ran MiXCR on the 5' RACE reads and lists one entry per CDR3 protein. The sample holds approximately 880,000 distinct CDR3 sequences, approximately 49% seen once. Specimen: blood. The receptor source for this set is a man under 40 in good health.

This clonotype was detected only a few times. CDR3 nucleotide sequence: TGTGCCACCAGCAGCGGACCCACAGATACGCAGTATTTT. It is translated as CATSSGPTDTQYF. V gene TRBV15 combines with J gene TRBJ2-3, with D hard to call. The germline gives CDR1 LNHNV, CDR2 YYDKDF (reference sequence). The CDR3 length is 13 residues. With 3 bases removed from V and 2 bases from J, the gap between germline ends came to 6 bases.

The chain carries TRBV9 and TRBJ2-1; D gene unclear. This CDR3 is 13 amino acids long. Trimming took off 1 base at V and 6 bases at J, with 8 bases between the two ends. Germline loops: CDR1 SGDLS, CDR2 YYNGEE. CDR3 region: CASSVLPINEQFF. Here the CDR3 DNA reads TGTGCCAGCAGCGTATTGCCGATCAATGAGCAGTTCTTC.

V and J are TRBV10-3 and TRBJ2-2, with 7 bases aligning to TRBD1. Trimming took 4 bases from V and 6 from J; bases not matched to a gene: 5. The germline CDR1 and CDR2 sequences are ENHRY and SYGVKD. The CDR3 length is 14 residues. CDR3 coding DNA: TGTGCCATCAGTGGTACGGACAGGTCCGGGGAGCTGTTTTTT. This sequence encodes CAISGTDRSGELFF.

There are a few counts of this clonotype. The chain recombines TRBV6-6 with TRBJ1-2; weak D call: TRBD1 (6 bases). Per the germline V gene, CDR1 is MNHNY and CDR2 is SVGAGI (reference sequence). This CDR3 spans 14 amino acids. The germline V and J ends were trimmed by 0 bases and 6 bases, with 11 bases remaining between them. CDR3: CASSYSTGYDGYTF. CDR3 bases: TGTGCCAGCAGTTACTCTACAGGGTATGATGGCTACACCTTC.

This clonotype occurred a few times. V and J are TRBV6-5 and TRBJ1-6, with D unclear. Germline CDR1 reads MNHEY; CDR2 reads SVGAGI. This CDR3 region has 18 residues. V shed 0 bases and J shed 5 bases, with 17 bases lying between them. CDR3 nucleotides: TGTGCCAGCAGTTACTCGAGTACGGGCCGGGCCCATAATTCACCCCTCCACTTT. Its translation: CASSYSSTGRAHNSPLHF.

The chain combines TRBV4-1 with TRBJ2-7; D remains unclear. CDR3 size: 12 residues. Germline-derived CDR1 and CDR2 are MGHRA and YSYEKL. The V gene lost 0 bases and the J gene lost 6 bases, with 6 bases spanning the gap. The CDR3 bases are TGCGCCAGCAGCCAAGAACTAAGCGAGCAGTACTTC. Translating gives CASSQELSEQYF.

This clonotype was detected only a few times. This chain connects TRBV29-1 to TRBJ1-1; D remains ambiguous. The germline CDR1 and CDR2 sequences are SQVTM and ANQGSEA. V lost 1 base, J lost 6 bases, and 12 bases lay in between. This CDR3 has 13 residues. The CDR3 coding sequence is TGCAGCGTTGAAGGAGATTTTGCGGCTGAAGCTTTCTTT. This gives the protein CSVEGDFAAEAFF.

This chain joins TRBV7-3 and TRBJ2-7, with 7 bases that match TRBD2. This CDR3 spans 14 amino acids. Germline V gene sequence: CDR1 SGHTA, CDR2 FQGTGA. V trimming: 5 bases; J trimming: 5 bases; junction bases outside the gene matches: 9. This CDR3 reads CASSPSALANEQYF. The DNA for the CDR3 is TGTGCCAGCAGCCCTTCGGCACTAGCGAACGAGCAGTACTTC.

The J gene is TRBJ1-6, the V gene TRBV7-3; no clear D gene. The germline V gene encodes CDR1 SGHTA and CDR2 FQGTGA. This CDR3 is built from 13 residues. V was trimmed by 5 bases and J by 3 bases, leaving 5 bases between them. In nucleotides, the CDR3 is TGTGCCAGCAGCCCAGTCTATAATTCACCCCTCCACTTT. Translating it yields CASSPVYNSPLHF.

The V and J genes are TRBV6-2 or TRBV6-3 and TRBJ2-4; TRBD2 agrees at 10 bases. The J segment lost 7 bases and the V segment lost 5 bases, leaving 11 bases of the junction unmatched. Germline V gives CDR1 MNHEY, CDR2 SVGEGT. CDR3 length equals 16 residues. The CDR3 loop is CASSPPAGGPSNIQYF. CDR3 in DNA: TGTGCCAGCAGTCCCCCAGCGGGGGGGCCGAGTAACATTCAGTACTTC.

This clonotype was detected a few times. The V gene is TRBV10-3, the J gene TRBJ1-1; the match to TRBD1 covers 7 bases. Trimming at V came to 6 bases and at J to 0 bases, leaving 10 bases not matched to a gene. The CDR3 consists of 16 residues. Germline V CDR1 and CDR2: ENHRY, SYGVKD. In DNA form, the CDR3 reads TGTGCCATCAGACAGGGGTCCTCTACCCTGAACACTGAAGCTTTCTTT. Protein sequence: CAIRQGSSTLNTEAFF.

This clonotype has more than one count but fewer than ten. V usage is TRBV20-1 and J usage is TRBJ2-7, with 8 nucleotides matching TRBD1. V shed 3 bases, J shed 7 bases, and the junction held 11 bases outside the gene matches. Germline loops: CDR1 DFQATT, CDR2 SNEGSKA (reference sequence). This CDR3 has 14 residues. In nucleotides, the CDR3 is TGCAGTGCTAGCCGACAGGGGCTTGTATTAGAGCAGTACTTC. It is translated as CSASRQGLVLEQYF.

The gene calls are TRBV12-3 or TRBV12-4 and TRBJ1-1; 7 bases align to TRBD1. The CDR3 runs to 13 residues. V lost 1 base to trimming and J lost 11 bases; unmatched junction nucleotides: 7. The CDR3 loop is CASSLEEGARAFF. In nucleotides, the CDR3 is TGTGCCAGCAGTTTAGAGGAGGGGGCTAGGGCTTTCTTT.

A few counts support this clonotype. The CDR3 here is CAWSGTGNQPQHF. The CDR3 nucleotides read TGTGCCTGGAGTGGGACGGGCAATCAGCCCCAGCATTTT. The chain has TRBV30 and TRBJ1-5; D remains ambiguous. Per the germline V gene, CDR1 is GTSNPN and CDR2 is SVGIG (reference sequence). The CDR3 is 13 amino acids. V gave up 1 base and J gave up 2 bases, with 6 bases separating them. Combining the CDR3 with reference TRBV30 and TRBJ1-5 gives the whole variable domain SQTIHQWPATLVQPVGSPLSLECTVEGTSNPNLYWYRQAAGRGLQLLFYSVGIGQISSEVPQNLSASRPQDRQFILSSKKLLLSDSGFYLCAWSGTGNQPQHFGDGTRLSIL.

This chain uses TRBV4-1 with TRBJ1-2; D is undetermined. V lost 5 bases to trimming and J lost 4 bases, with 11 bases between them. The CDR3 extends over 13 amino acids. In germline, CDR1 is MGHRA, CDR2 YSYEKL. The CDR3 sequence: CASSDLVSYGYTF. The CDR3 nucleotides read TGCGCCAGCAGCGACTTAGTGAGCTATGGCTACACCTTC.

In nucleotides, the CDR3 is TGTGCCAGCACCTACAGGGTGAACACTGAAGCTTTCTTT. Translation gives CASTYRVNTEAFF. The chain is built from TRBV28 and TRBJ1-1; possibly TRBD1 for D (6 bases). This CDR3 is built from 13 residues. Trimming shortened V by 7 bases and J by 0 bases, and 9 bases separated the two germline ends. Germline V lookup: CDR1 MDHEN, CDR2 SYDVKM.

This clonotype showed up many times. The genes are TRBV5-1 and TRBJ1-2; weak D call: TRBD1 (5 bases). CDR1 is SGHRS, CDR2 YFSETQ, per germline. Between the trimmed V and J ends, which lost 0 bases and 7 bases, there was a span of 13 bases. The CDR3 runs to 14 residues. The CDR3 reads CASSLEQVSAGYTF. The CDR3 DNA is TGCGCCAGCAGCTTGGAACAGGTTTCGGCTGGCTACACCTTC.

This clonotype occurred a few times. The chain has TRBV5-6 and TRBJ2-2; TRBD1 agrees at 9 bases. J gave up 1 base and V 0 bases, and 1 base lay outside the gene matches. The CDR3 length is 16 residues. Germline V CDR1 and CDR2: SGHDT, YYEEEE. The CDR3 coding sequence is TGTGCCAGCAGCTTGGTGGACAGGGGGAACACCGGGGAGCTGTTTTTT. It codes for CASSLVDRGNTGELFF. Full variable domain (rest looked up from reference TRBV5-6 and TRBJ2-2): DAGVTQSPTHLIKTRGQQVTLRCSPKSGHDTVSWYQQALGQGPQFIFQYYEEEERQRGNFPDRFSGHQFPNYSSELNVNALLLGDSALYLCASSLVDRGNTGELFFGEGSRLTVL.

The rearrangement joins TRBV4-3 to TRBJ2-1; D is unresolved. The last part of the DNA fits TRBJ2-7 better; the J call may be wrong. Germline CDR1 reads LGHNA; CDR2 reads YSLEER. This CDR3 comprises 19 residues. The CDR3 loop is CASSQWLVGERSSYNEQYF. The CDR3 DNA sequence: TGCGCCAGCAGCCAATGGTTGGTAGGAGAAAGAAGTTCCTACAATGAGCAGTACTTC.

Of note for this clonotype: One junction end does not reproduce the germline sequence, and a read error may be involved. The chain couples TRBV7-6 to TRBJ1-5; TRBD1 is a possible D gene (6 bases). This CDR3 is built from 14 residues. Germline CDR1 is SGHVS and CDR2 is FNYEAQ. DNA for the CDR3: TGTGCCAGCAGCGCGACAGGAAGCAATCAGCCCCAGCGTTTT. It specifies CASSATGSNQPQRF.

This rearrangement joins TRBV24-1 to TRBJ2-3, with 7 positions matching TRBD1. The length of the CDR3 is 17 residues. V lost 3 bases to trimming and J lost 4 bases; unmatched junction nucleotides: 12. CDR1 is KGHDR, CDR2 SFDVKD, per germline. For the CDR3, the DNA is TGTGCCACCAGTGATCCGAGACAGGGCGGTCCTGCAGATACGCAGTATTTT. This sequence encodes CATSDPRQGGPADTQYF.

The chain employs TRBV28 and TRBJ2-5; a possible D gene is TRBD1 (5 bases). The ends were cut back, 5 bases at V and 0 bases at J, with 13 bases in the middle. This CDR3 is built from 15 residues. Germline-derived CDR1 and CDR2 are MDHEN and SYDVKM. The CDR3 region has the DNA TGTGCCAGCAGTACCGAATCAGGGTACCAAGAGACCCAGTACTTC. It codes for CASSTESGYQETQYF.

Notes on this clonotype: A much larger clone differs by one base, so this may be a read error. This chain uses TRBV10-2 with TRBJ2-7; D gene ambiguous. Germline V gives CDR1 WSHSY, CDR2 SAAADI. The CDR3 sequence is 15 residues long. The CDR3 sequence is CVSSDVPHSSYEQYF. CDR3 in DNA: TGCGTCAGCAGTGACGTACCTCACAGCTCCTACGAGCAGTACTTC.

This clonotype has more than one count but fewer than ten. The chain is built from TRBV4-1 and TRBJ2-3; 9 nucleotides line up with TRBD2. V gave up 0 bases and J gave up 7 bases; unmatched junction bases: 8. The germline V gene encodes CDR1 MGHRA and CDR2 YSYEKL. This CDR3 contains 16 residues. Here the CDR3 reads CASSQDRGGGANTQYF. The CDR3, as DNA: TGCGCCAGCAGCCAAGATCGAGGCGGGGGGGCAAATACGCAGTATTTT.

This rearrangement joins TRBV2 to TRBJ2-5; D is ambiguous. This CDR3 spans 14 amino acids. Deletions cut 4 bases from V and 0 bases from J, with 9 bases between. Germline V gives CDR1 SNHLY, CDR2 FYNNEI. In DNA form, the CDR3 reads TGTGCCAGCAGTGGGGCGGCCGACCAAGAGACCCAGTACTTC. Amino acid sequence: CASSGAADQETQYF.

This clonotype appeared a single time. Likely a read error: the CDR3 ends without its conserved phenylalanine or tryptophan. The rearrangement uses TRBV20-1 and TRBJ2-1; no clear D. Germline V gene sequence: CDR1 DFQATT, CDR2 SNEGSKA (reference sequence). V was shortened by 0 bases and J by 5 bases, with 5 bases between the two germline ends. CDR3 size: 12 residues. The CDR3 DNA is TGCAGTGCTAGAGATCCTCACAATGAGCAGTTCTCC. It yields the protein CSARDPHNEQFS.

V gene TRBV7-2 combines with J gene TRBJ1-3; weak D call: TRBD1 (5 bases). Between the trimmed V and J ends, which lost 0 bases and 4 bases, there was a span of 13 bases. Germline values: CDR1 SGHTA, CDR2 FQGNSA. The CDR3 extends over 16 amino acids. The CDR3 DNA is TGTGCCAGCAGCTTAGCCCCAGGGTTGTTCGGAAACACCATATATTTT. This sequence encodes CASSLAPGLFGNTIYF.

The J gene is TRBJ2-5, the V gene TRBV7-2; 7 positions match TRBD1. The CDR3 length is 13 residues. Looked up from germline, CDR1 is SGHTA and CDR2 is FQGNSA. V lost 1 base, J lost 9 bases, and 5 bases stayed unmatched. CDR3 nucleotide sequence: TGTGCCAGCAGCTTAGTAACAGGGGCGCCCCAGTACTTC. Translated: CASSLVTGAPQYF.

This chain joins TRBV9 and TRBJ2-5; 8 positions match TRBD1. CDR1 and CDR2 from the germline V gene are SGDLS and YYNGEE. V lost 2 bases to trimming and J lost 11 bases; unmatched junction nucleotides: 11. This CDR3 spans 14 amino acids. CDR3 in amino acids: CASSVGTGYNEQYF. CDR3 sequence (DNA): TGTGCCAGCAGCGTGGGGACAGGATACAATGAGCAGTACTTC.

This clonotype was detected only a few times. V usage is TRBV7-2 and J usage is TRBJ1-2; weak D call: TRBD1 (6 bases). Per the germline V gene, CDR1 is SGHTA and CDR2 is FQGNSA. This CDR3 spans 14 amino acids. The ends were cut back, 3 bases at V and 4 bases at J, with 12 bases in the middle. In DNA, the CDR3 is TGTGCCAGCAGCTTGTACGACAGGCCCTATGGCTACACCTTC. Its protein product is CASSLYDRPYGYTF.

In its sample, this clonotype was seen many times. The chain couples TRBV20-1 to TRBJ2-7; 8 bases line up with TRBD1. The J segment lost 4 bases and the V segment lost 5 bases, leaving 7 bases of the junction unmatched. The CDR3 is made up of 13 amino acids. Germline loops: CDR1 DFQATT, CDR2 SNEGSKA (reference sequence). CDR3 nucleotide sequence: TGCAGTGCTGCCGGACAGGGCTGGTACGAGCAGTACTTC. Translating it yields CSAAGQGWYEQYF.